The 19 T cell receptor beta chains presented below share a single source sample, sequenced in a study of blood T cell repertoires in COVID-19. The table came from immunoSEQ multiplex PCR; TCRdb's copy has only in-frame clones and leaves some out. The sample lists fewer than 50,000 clones; roughly nine tenths were seen once. The sequenced sample consisted of peripheral blood. The receptors derive from a man in his fifties with COVID-19, enrolled during active disease.

This clone has just one count. J is TRBJ2-3 and V is TRBV19; 8 bases line up with TRBD2. Germline V gives CDR1 LNHDA, CDR2 SQIVND (reference sequence). V lost 7 bases to trimming and J lost 0 bases; unmatched junction nucleotides: 12. The CDR3 runs 17 residues. CDR3 coding DNA: TGTGCCAGTACCATCACTAGCGGAAAAGCTAGCACAGATACGCAGTATTTT. Translation gives CASTITSGKASTDTQYF.

As for this clone: A read error may produce the germline difference seen at one junction end. The V call is TRBV6-1, the J call TRBJ2-7; D uncertain. In germline, CDR1 is MNHNS, CDR2 SASEGT. The CDR3 has 12 amino acids. Here the CDR3 DNA reads TGTGCCAGCAGTGATTTCTCCTACGGGCAGTACTTC. It encodes CASSDFSYGQYF.

The rearrangement links TRBV5-5 to TRBJ2-7; 9 bases are a match to TRBD1. The CDR3 length is 13 residues. In germline, CDR1 is SGHKS, CDR2 YYEKEE (reference sequence). After removal of 4 bases from V and 6 bases from J, the junction contained 5 bases not matched to a gene. CDR3 loop: CASSRTGVFEQYF. DNA of the CDR3: TGTGCCAGCAGCCGGACAGGGGTATTCGAGCAGTACTTC.

V gene TRBV27 combines with J gene TRBJ2-1; D possibly corresponds to TRBD1 (6 bases). The CDR3 contains 13 residues. Trimming cost V 10 bases and J 4 bases, with 14 bases left between them. CDR1 is MNHEY, CDR2 SMNVEV, per germline (reference sequence). Written as DNA, the CDR3 is TGTGCCATTAACCGGGACAAATACAATGAGCAGTTCTTC. It encodes CAINRDKYNEQFF.

The chain is built from TRBV6-5 and TRBJ2-2; D gene ambiguous. Germline V gene sequence: CDR1 MNHEY, CDR2 SVGAGI. The CDR3 consists of 14 residues. With 8 bases removed from V and 5 bases from J, the gap between germline ends came to 15 bases. CDR3 DNA: TGTGCCAGCGCCAGAAGAAGGAGAACCGGGGAGCTGTTTTTT. It codes for CASARRRRTGELFF.

This clone came up once. This chain joins TRBV25-1 and TRBJ1-4; D is undetermined. Trimming took off 3 bases at V and 7 bases at J, with 12 bases between the two ends. CDR1 and CDR2 from the germline V gene are MGHDK and SYGVNS. The CDR3 sequence is 14 residues long. The CDR3: CASSDSLEGEKLFF. DNA of the CDR3: TGTGCCAGCAGTGATTCTCTGGAGGGTGAAAAACTGTTTTTT.

The rearrangement joins TRBV9 to TRBJ2-2; D perhaps matches TRBD2 (5 bases). Germline V gene lookup returns CDR1 SGDLS and CDR2 YYNGEE. The CDR3 is made up of 15 amino acids. Deletions cut 3 bases from V and 0 bases from J, with 9 bases between. The CDR3 coding sequence is TGTGCCAGCAGCGCCCTCGGGACGAACACCGGGGAGCTGTTTTTT. Protein product: CASSALGTNTGELFF.

This clone appeared a single time. This chain joins TRBV6-6 and TRBJ2-1; D ambiguous. CDR1 is MNHNY, CDR2 SVGAGI, per germline (reference sequence). V was shortened by 2 bases and J by 9 bases, with 14 bases between the two germline ends. The CDR3 has 14 residues. This CDR3 is CASSYPYVSIEQFF. In DNA, the CDR3 is TGTGCCAGCAGTTACCCCTATGTATCGATTGAGCAGTTCTTC.

The chain employs TRBV4-2 and TRBJ2-3, with D maybe TRBD1 (6 bases). This CDR3 is built from 15 residues. V lost 4 bases, J lost 3 bases, and 14 bases lay in between. Germline CDR1 is LGHNA and CDR2 is YNFKEQ. In DNA form, the CDR3 reads TGTGCCAGCAGCCGACAACAGGGAAAGACAGATACGCAGTATTTT. This translates into CASSRQQGKTDTQYF.

The rearrangement joins TRBV28 to TRBJ1-5; the D gene is possibly TRBD1 (6 bases). The germline V gene has CDR1 MDHEN and CDR2 SYDVKM. The CDR3 covers 16 residues. Trimming left V 6 bases short and J 3 bases short, with 18 bases between. CDR3 in DNA: TGTGCCAGCAGCCTTGTCGGGGGGCTGAACAATCAGCCCCAGCATTTT. Protein product: CASSLVGGLNNQPQHF.

The rearrangement uses TRBV5-4 and TRBJ2-3; D uncertain. The V end was cut by 0 bases, the J end by 4 bases, with 9 bases between. Germline CDR1 reads SGHNT; CDR2 reads YYREEE (reference sequence). CDR3 length equals 14 residues. CDR3 in amino acids: CASSLAGAPDTQYF. In nucleotides, the CDR3 is TGTGCCAGCAGCTTGGCTGGAGCCCCAGATACGCAGTATTTT.

The V and J genes are TRBV11-2 and TRBJ2-1; 12 bases agree with TRBD2. Losses at the gene ends were 6 bases for V and 3 bases for J; bases not matched to a gene: 3. Germline loops: CDR1 SGHAT, CDR2 FQNNGV. The CDR3 is 15 amino acids. As DNA, the CDR3 is TGTGCCAGCAGGACTAGCGGGAGAGGCTACAATGAGCAGTTCTTC. This codes for CASRTSGRGYNEQFF.

This clone has a handful of counts. This chain joins TRBV12-3 or TRBV12-4 and TRBJ2-7; D unclear. The ends were cut back, 5 bases at V and 4 bases at J, with 12 bases in the middle. This CDR3 region has 13 residues. The CDR3 region is CASSSAISYEQYF. The CDR3 DNA sequence: TGTGCCAGCAGTAGTGCTATTAGTTACGAGCAGTACTTC.

This clone was seen just once. The chain joins TRBV29-1 to TRBJ1-5; tentatively, D is TRBD1 (6 bases). The CDR3 length is 12 residues. The V end was cut by 4 bases, the J end by 5 bases, with 9 bases between. From germline, CDR1 is SQVTM and CDR2 ANQGSEA. The CDR3 protein is CSVAQGDQPQHF. The CDR3 DNA reads TGCAGCGTTGCACAGGGTGATCAGCCCCAGCATTTT.

The chain has TRBV28 and TRBJ1-1; D might be TRBD1 (5 bases). The CDR3 totals 11 residues. The V end was cut by 10 bases, the J end by 8 bases, with 14 bases between. Germline-derived CDR1 and CDR2 are MDHEN and SYDVKM. As DNA, the CDR3 is TGTGCCACCGCGGGGGGTTCAGAAGCTTTCTTT. Protein sequence: CATAGGSEAFF.

This clone was counted a single time. The chain is built from TRBV19 and TRBJ2-3; perhaps TRBD1 as D (8 bases). Germline CDR1 is LNHDA and CDR2 is SQIVND (reference sequence). V dropped 1 base and J dropped 4 bases, with 21 bases sitting between them. The CDR3 is 18 amino acids. The CDR3 DNA reads TGTGCCAGTAGTATAGTTACCCCGGGGGGACAGGCGTCAGATACGCAGTATTTT. It specifies CASSIVTPGGQASDTQYF.

This clone was counted once. The J gene is TRBJ2-2, the V gene TRBV4-1; 13 nucleotides match TRBD2. Trimming removed 1 base from V and 7 bases from J; junction bases left unmatched: 6. The CDR3 is 17 residues long. Germline-derived CDR1 and CDR2 are MGHRA and YSYEKL. The CDR3 region is CASSQGGLAGYGGELFF. CDR3 nucleotide sequence: TGCGCCAGCAGCCAAGGGGGACTAGCGGGATATGGCGGGGAGCTGTTTTTT.

This chain connects TRBV10-3 to TRBJ1-1; 8 positions agree with TRBD1. CDR1 ENHRY and CDR2 SYGVKD come from the germline V gene. V lost 4 bases, J lost 1 base, and 8 bases stayed unmatched. The CDR3 contains 16 residues. CDR3 DNA: TGTGCCATCAGTGCCCTCCCGGGACAGGAGAACACTGAAGCTTTCTTT. Translated: CAISALPGQENTEAFF.

The rearrangement joins TRBV2 to TRBJ1-4; TRBD1 might be the D (5 bases). The germline gives CDR1 SNHLY, CDR2 FYNNEI. Trimming shortened V by 5 bases and J by 3 bases, and 10 bases separated the two germline ends. The CDR3 is 14 residues long. The CDR3 DNA is TGTGCCAGCAGTAGCAGGGCCGCTAATGAAAAACTGTTTTTT. Translated, it gives CASSSRAANEKLFF. The whole variable domain, filled in from reference TRBV2 and TRBJ1-4, reads EPEVTQTPSHQVTQMGQEVILRCVPISNHLYFYWYRQILGQKVEFLVSFYNNEISEKSEIFDDQFSVERPDGSNFTLKIRSTKLEDSAMYFCASSSRAANEKLFFGSGTQLSVL.